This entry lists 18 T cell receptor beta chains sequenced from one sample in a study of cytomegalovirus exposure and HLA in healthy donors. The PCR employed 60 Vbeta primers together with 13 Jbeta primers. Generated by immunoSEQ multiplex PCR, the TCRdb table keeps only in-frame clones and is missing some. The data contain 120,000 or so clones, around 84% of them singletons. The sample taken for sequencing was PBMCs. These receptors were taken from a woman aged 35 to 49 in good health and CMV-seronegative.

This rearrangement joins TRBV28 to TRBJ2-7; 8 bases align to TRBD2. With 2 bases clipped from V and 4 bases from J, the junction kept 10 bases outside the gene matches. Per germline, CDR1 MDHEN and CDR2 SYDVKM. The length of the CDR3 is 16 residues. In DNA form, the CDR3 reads TGTGCCAGCAGTTTAATCGGGCTAGCGGGCCTTTACGAGCAGTACTTC. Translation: CASSLIGLAGLYEQYF.

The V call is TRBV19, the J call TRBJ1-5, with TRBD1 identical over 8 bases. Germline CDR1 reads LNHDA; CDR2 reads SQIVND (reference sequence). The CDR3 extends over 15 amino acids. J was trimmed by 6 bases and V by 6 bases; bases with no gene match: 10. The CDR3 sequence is CASRPSGGGGQPQHF. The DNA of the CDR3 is TGTGCCAGTAGACCATCAGGGGGCGGGGGTCAGCCCCAGCATTTT. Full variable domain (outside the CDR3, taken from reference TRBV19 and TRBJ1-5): DGGITQSPKYLFRKEGQNVTLSCEQNLNHDAMYWYRQDPGQGLRLIYYSQIVNDFQKGDIAEGYSVSREKKESFPLTVTSAQKNPTAFYLCASRPSGGGGQPQHFGDGTRLSIL.

The CDR3 DNA sequence: TGTGCCAGCAGTTACTTGCTAGCGGGTCGTTCCGAGCAGTACTTC. This translates into CASSYLLAGRSEQYF. V usage is TRBV6-5 and J usage is TRBJ2-7, with 8 bases that match TRBD2. Looked up from germline, CDR1 is MNHEY and CDR2 is SVGAGI. Trimming removed 1 base from V and 6 bases from J; junction bases left unmatched: 8. CDR3 size: 15 residues.

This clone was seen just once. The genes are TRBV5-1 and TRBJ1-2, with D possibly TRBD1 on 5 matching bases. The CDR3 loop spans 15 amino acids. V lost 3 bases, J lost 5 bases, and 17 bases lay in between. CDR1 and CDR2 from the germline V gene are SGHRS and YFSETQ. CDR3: CASSSDPGQIYGYTF. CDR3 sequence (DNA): TGCGCCAGCAGCTCAGACCCTGGACAAATTTATGGCTACACCTTC.

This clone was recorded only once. The chain's CDR3 is CASILTGWRNEQYF. The CDR3, as DNA: TGTGCCAGCATTCTGACAGGGTGGAGGAACGAGCAGTACTTC. This rearrangement joins TRBV6-1 to TRBJ2-7; TRBD1 matches at 7 bases. CDR1 and CDR2 from the germline V gene are MNHNS and SASEGT. V was clipped by 7 bases and J by 5 bases; unmatched bases: 11. The CDR3 contains 14 residues.

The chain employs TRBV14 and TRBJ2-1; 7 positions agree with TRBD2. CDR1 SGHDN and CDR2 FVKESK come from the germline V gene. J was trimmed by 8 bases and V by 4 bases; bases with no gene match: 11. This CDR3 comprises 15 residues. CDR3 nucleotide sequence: TGTGCCAGCAGCCCTATCCCCTCTAGCGGCTATGAGCAGTTCTTC. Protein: CASSPIPSSGYEQFF.

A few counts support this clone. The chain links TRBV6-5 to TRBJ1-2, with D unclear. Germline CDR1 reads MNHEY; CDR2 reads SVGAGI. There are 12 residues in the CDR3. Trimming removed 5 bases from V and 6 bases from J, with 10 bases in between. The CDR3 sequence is CASSDEGDGYTF. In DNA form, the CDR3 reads TGTGCCAGCAGTGATGAGGGAGATGGCTACACCTTC.

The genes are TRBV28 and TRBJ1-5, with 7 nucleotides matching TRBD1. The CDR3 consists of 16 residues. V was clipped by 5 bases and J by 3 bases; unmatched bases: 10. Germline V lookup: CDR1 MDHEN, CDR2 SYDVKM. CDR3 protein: CASSLPPGTDNQPQHF. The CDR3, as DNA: TGTGCCAGCAGTCTTCCGCCCGGGACAGACAATCAGCCCCAGCATTTT.

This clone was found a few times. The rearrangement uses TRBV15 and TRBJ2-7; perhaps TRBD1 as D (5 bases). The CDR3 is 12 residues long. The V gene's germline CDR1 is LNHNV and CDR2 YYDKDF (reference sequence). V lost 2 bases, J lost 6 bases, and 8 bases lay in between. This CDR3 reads CATSRQGTEQYF. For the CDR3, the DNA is TGTGCCACCAGCAGACAGGGTACCGAGCAGTACTTC.

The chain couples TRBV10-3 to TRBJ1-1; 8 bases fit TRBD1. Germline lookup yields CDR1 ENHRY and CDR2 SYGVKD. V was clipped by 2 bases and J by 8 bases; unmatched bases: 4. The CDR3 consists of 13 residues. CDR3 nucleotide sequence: TGTGCCATCAGTGAGCGGACAGGGTCGGAAGCTTTCTTT. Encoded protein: CAISERTGSEAFF.

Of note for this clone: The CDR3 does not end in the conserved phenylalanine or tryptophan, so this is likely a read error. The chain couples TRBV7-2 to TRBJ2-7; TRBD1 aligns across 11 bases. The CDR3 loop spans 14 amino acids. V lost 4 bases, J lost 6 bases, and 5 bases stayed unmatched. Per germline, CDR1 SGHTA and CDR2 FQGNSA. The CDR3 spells CASSSGQGVGEQYC. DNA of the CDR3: TGTGCCAGCAGCTCGGGACAGGGGGTAGGCGAGCAGTACTGC.

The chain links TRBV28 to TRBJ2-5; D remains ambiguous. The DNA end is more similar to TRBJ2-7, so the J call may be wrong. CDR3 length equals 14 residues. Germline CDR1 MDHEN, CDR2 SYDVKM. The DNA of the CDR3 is TGTGCCAGCAGTTTAGTCGGGTCGGGTGGCGAGCAGTACTTC. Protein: CASSLVGSGGEQYF.

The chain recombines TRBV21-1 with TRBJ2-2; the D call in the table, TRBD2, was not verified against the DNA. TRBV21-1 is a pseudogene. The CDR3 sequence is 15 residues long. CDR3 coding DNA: TGTGCCAGCAGCATGGCGGGAGACCCCACCGGGGAGCTGTTTTTT. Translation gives CASSMAGDPTGELFF.

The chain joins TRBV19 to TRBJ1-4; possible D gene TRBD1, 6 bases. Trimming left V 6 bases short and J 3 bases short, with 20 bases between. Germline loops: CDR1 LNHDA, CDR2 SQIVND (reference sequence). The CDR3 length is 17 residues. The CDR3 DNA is TGTGCCAGTAGACTTATTCTAGGGGGAGCGGCTAATGAAAAACTGTTTTTT. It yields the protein CASRLILGGAANEKLFF. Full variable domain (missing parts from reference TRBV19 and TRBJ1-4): DGGITQSPKYLFRKEGQNVTLSCEQNLNHDAMYWYRQDPGQGLRLIYYSQIVNDFQKGDIAEGYSVSREKKESFPLTVTSAQKNPTAFYLCASRLILGGAANEKLFFGSGTQLSVL.

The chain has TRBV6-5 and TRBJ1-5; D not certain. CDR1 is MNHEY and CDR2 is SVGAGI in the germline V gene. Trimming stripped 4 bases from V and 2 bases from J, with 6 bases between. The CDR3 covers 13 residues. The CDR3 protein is CASSFYGNQPQHF. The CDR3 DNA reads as TGTGCCAGCAGTTTCTATGGCAATCAGCCCCAGCATTTT.

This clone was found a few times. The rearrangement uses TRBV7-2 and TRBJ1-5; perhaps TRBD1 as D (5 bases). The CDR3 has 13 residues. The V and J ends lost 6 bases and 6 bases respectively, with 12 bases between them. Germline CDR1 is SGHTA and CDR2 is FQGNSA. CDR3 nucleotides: TGTGCCAGCAGTCAACAGGACATTCAGCCCCAGCATTTT. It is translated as CASSQQDIQPQHF.

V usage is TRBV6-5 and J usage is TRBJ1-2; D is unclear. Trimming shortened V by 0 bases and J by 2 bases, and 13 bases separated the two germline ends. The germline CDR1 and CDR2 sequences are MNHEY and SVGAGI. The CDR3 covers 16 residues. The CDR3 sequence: CASSYSNDAGNYGYTF. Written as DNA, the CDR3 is TGTGCCAGCAGTTACTCGAATGATGCGGGGAACTATGGCTACACCTTC.

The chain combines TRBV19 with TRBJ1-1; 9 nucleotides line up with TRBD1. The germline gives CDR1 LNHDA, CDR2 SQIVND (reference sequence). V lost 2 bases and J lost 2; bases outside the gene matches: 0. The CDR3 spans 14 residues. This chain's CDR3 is CASSITGGNTEAFF. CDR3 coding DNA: TGTGCCAGTAGTATAACAGGGGGCAACACTGAAGCTTTCTTT.